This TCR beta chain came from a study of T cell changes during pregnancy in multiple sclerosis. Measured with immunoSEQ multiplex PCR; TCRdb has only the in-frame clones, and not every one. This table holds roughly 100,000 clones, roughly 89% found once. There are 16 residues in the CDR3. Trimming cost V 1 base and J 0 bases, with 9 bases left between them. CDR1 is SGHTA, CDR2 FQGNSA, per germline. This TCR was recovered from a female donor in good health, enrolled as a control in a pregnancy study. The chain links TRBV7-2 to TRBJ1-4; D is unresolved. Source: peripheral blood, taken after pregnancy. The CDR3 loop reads CASSLVAASTNEKLFF. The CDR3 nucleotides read TGTGCCAGCAGCTTAGTGGCTGCATCAACTAATGAAAAACTGTTTTTT.